One and the same sample provided the 17 T cell receptor beta chains below, sequenced in a study of technical replicates of blood from a few donors. Measured with immunoSEQ multiplex PCR; TCRdb has only the in-frame clones, and not every one. The sample contains 75,000 to 90,000 clones, around nine tenths of which appear only once. Sequencing input: T cells isolated from PBMCs. These receptors all stem from a human donor in good health.

CDR3 in amino acids: CASSQEGTGDTEKLFF. In nucleotides, the CDR3 is TGCGCCAGCAGCCAAGAAGGGACAGGGGACACTGAAAAACTGTTTTTT. This rearrangement joins TRBV4-1 to TRBJ1-4; TRBD1 matches 10 bases. The CDR3 has 16 residues. CDR1 is MGHRA and CDR2 is YSYEKL in the germline V gene. Trimming took 0 bases from V and 7 from J; bases not matched to a gene: 5.

The chain uses TRBV4-1 and TRBJ2-7, with 9 positions matching TRBD1. Unmatched junction bases numbered 4, after V lost 4 bases and J lost 0 bases. This CDR3 is 15 amino acids long. CDR1 and CDR2 (germline): MGHRA, YSYEKL. The CDR3 reads CASSPGQGSSYEQYF. The CDR3 nucleotides are TGCGCCAGCAGCCCGGGACAGGGATCCTCCTACGAGCAGTACTTC.

The chain joins TRBV7-8 to TRBJ2-1; 8 bases match TRBD2. CDR3 length: 19 amino acids. V shed 5 bases, J shed 0 bases, and the junction held 15 bases outside the gene matches. Germline CDR1 and CDR2: SGHVS and FQNEAQ. CDR3 coding DNA: TGTGCCAGCAGCCCCGTGGAGCGGGAGATCCCGAGCTCCTACAATGAGCAGTTCTTC. It specifies CASSPVEREIPSSYNEQFF.

The gene calls are TRBV15 and TRBJ2-3; possibly TRBD2 for D (6 bases). Germline lookup yields CDR1 LNHNV and CDR2 YYDKDF (reference sequence). This CDR3 is 14 amino acids long. The V end lost 5 bases, the J end lost 0 bases, and 9 bases lay between the germline ends. The CDR3 DNA reads as TGTGCCACCAGCCCACGGGGGAGCACAGATACGCAGTATTTT. Encoded protein: CATSPRGSTDTQYF.

V is TRBV6-1 and J is TRBJ2-7; 7 bases agree with TRBD1. Germline lookup yields CDR1 MNHNS and CDR2 SASEGT. The CDR3 runs 14 residues. Unmatched junction bases numbered 6, after V lost 2 bases and J lost 5 bases. CDR3 in amino acids: CASSELGQVDEQYF. The DNA of the CDR3 is TGTGCCAGCAGTGAACTCGGACAGGTCGACGAGCAGTACTTC.

The chain links TRBV19 to TRBJ1-1; 7 nucleotides agree with TRBD1. V lost 7 bases and J lost 5; bases outside the gene matches: 13. Per the germline V gene, CDR1 is LNHDA and CDR2 is SQIVND (reference sequence). The CDR3 covers 15 residues. The CDR3 here is CASTPLTTGVTEAFF. DNA of the CDR3: TGTGCCAGTACCCCACTAACTACAGGGGTAACTGAAGCTTTCTTT. The full variable domain, in which reference TRBV19 and TRBJ1-1 provide the parts outside the CDR3, is DGGITQSPKYLFRKEGQNVTLSCEQNLNHDAMYWYRQDPGQGLRLIYYSQIVNDFQKGDIAEGYSVSREKKESFPLTVTSAQKNPTAFYLCASTPLTTGVTEAFFGQGTRLTVV.

This chain links TRBV7-6 with TRBJ2-5, with TRBD2 identical over 11 bases. Germline V lookup: CDR1 SGHVS, CDR2 FNYEAQ. V dropped 5 bases and J dropped 5; count of bases not matched to a gene: 16. This CDR3 spans 18 amino acids. CDR3 nucleotides: TGTGCCAGCAGCCCTCGTTTCACTAGCGGGAGTTGGGGGGAGACCCAGTACTTC. Protein product: CASSPRFTSGSWGETQYF.

The chain couples TRBV28 to TRBJ2-7, with 7 bases that match TRBD1. V was pared by 2 bases and J by 3 bases, with 1 base of the junction left unmatched. The CDR3 is 13 residues long. Per germline, CDR1 MDHEN and CDR2 SYDVKM. This CDR3 is CASSLRQGYEQYF. As DNA, the CDR3 is TGTGCCAGCAGTTTACGACAGGGCTACGAGCAGTACTTC. The variable domain in full, with the rest retrieved from reference TRBV28 and TRBJ2-7, is DVKVTQSSRYLVKRTGEKVFLECVQDMDHENMFWYRQDPGLGLRLIYFSYDVKMKEKGDIPEGYSVSREKKERFSLILESASTNQTSMYLCASSLRQGYEQYFGPGTRLTVT.

The chain couples TRBV5-4 to TRBJ2-6, with D possibly being TRBD1 (5 bases). The germline CDR1 and CDR2 sequences are SGHNT and YYREEE (reference sequence). The CDR3 has 15 residues. V lost 4 bases, J lost 0 bases, and 8 bases lay in between. The CDR3 sequence: CASSLDSSGANVLTF. The CDR3 DNA reads TGTGCCAGCAGCCTCGACAGCTCTGGGGCCAACGTCCTGACTTTC.

The rearrangement uses TRBV6-1 and TRBJ2-5; TRBD1 matches at 12 bases. The trim removed 5 bases at V and 4 bases at J, leaving 8 bases unmatched. Germline CDR1 MNHNS, CDR2 SASEGT. This CDR3 spans 16 amino acids. This CDR3 is CASSKEWDRGRETQYF. CDR3 nucleotides: TGTGCCAGCAGTAAAGAATGGGACAGGGGGCGAGAGACCCAGTACTTC.

The V call is TRBV4-1, the J call TRBJ2-3, with D maybe TRBD1 (5 bases). V shed 4 bases and J shed 4 bases, with 12 bases lying between them. Germline V lookup: CDR1 MGHRA, CDR2 YSYEKL. There are 14 residues in the CDR3. CDR3 protein: CASSPPSRADTQYF. The DNA of the CDR3 is TGCGCCAGCAGCCCCCCTTCCAGGGCAGATACGCAGTATTTT.

This rearrangement joins TRBV6-5 to TRBJ2-5; a weak D match, TRBD1 (5 bases). The germline gives CDR1 MNHEY, CDR2 SVGAGI. V was cut by 4 bases and J by 5 bases, with 8 bases left in between. The CDR3 is 12 residues long. The CDR3: CASSSRGETQYF. CDR3 nucleotide sequence: TGTGCCAGCAGTTCTAGGGGTGAGACCCAGTACTTC.

The genes are TRBV9 and TRBJ1-4; 11 positions agree with TRBD1. The CDR3 covers 17 residues. The J segment lost 0 bases and the V segment lost 4 bases, leaving 5 bases of the junction unmatched. Per the germline V gene, CDR1 is SGDLS and CDR2 is YYNGEE. CDR3 region: CASSSGQGAATNEKLFF. Here the CDR3 DNA reads TGTGCCAGCAGCTCTGGACAGGGGGCAGCAACTAATGAAAAACTGTTTTTT.

V usage is TRBV27 and J usage is TRBJ2-5; D may be TRBD1 (5 bases). The germline CDR1 and CDR2 sequences are MNHEY and SMNVEV (reference sequence). V was cut by 6 bases and J by 1 base, with 12 bases left in between. The CDR3 length is 14 residues. The CDR3, as DNA: TGTGCCAGCAGACAGGCGCTCTTCCAAGAGACCCAGTACTTC. Protein: CASRQALFQETQYF.

This clone was counted once. This chain connects TRBV4-1 to TRBJ2-4; 11 nucleotides align to TRBD2. Germline CDR1 reads MGHRA; CDR2 reads YSYEKL. This CDR3 is built from 18 residues. Trimming at V came to 1 base and at J to 1 base, leaving 6 bases not matched to a gene. CDR3 DNA: TGCGCCAGCAGCCAAGGGGTGGCTAGCGGGAGGGCCAAAAACATTCAGTACTTC. Translation gives CASSQGVASGRAKNIQYF.

On this clone itself: One junction end does not reproduce the germline sequence, and a read error may be involved. The J gene is TRBJ2-3, the V gene TRBV2, with 9 bases fitting TRBD2. From germline, CDR1 is SNHLY and CDR2 FYNNEI. The length of the CDR3 is 14 residues. CDR3 coding DNA: TGTGCCAGCGGTGACATGCGGGGGGGAGATACGCAGTATTTT. Translated: CASGDMRGGDTQYF.

The CDR3, as DNA: TGCGCCAGCAGCCCCCACTTCGGGGGGGCAAACGAGCAGTACTTC. Translating gives CASSPHFGGANEQYF. V is TRBV4-1 and J is TRBJ2-7, with TRBD2 matching over 8 bases. Germline V gives CDR1 MGHRA, CDR2 YSYEKL. This CDR3 is built from 15 residues. V lost 4 bases to trimming and J lost 5 bases; unmatched junction nucleotides: 10.